This T cell receptor (beta chain) was recovered during a study of T cell changes during pregnancy in multiple sclerosis. The V gene's germline CDR1 is SEHNR and CDR2 FQNEAQ (reference sequence). V lost 4 bases to trimming and J lost 5 bases; unmatched junction nucleotides: 13. This CDR3 contains 18 residues. Clones were read by immunoSEQ multiplex PCR, and TCRdb kept only the in-frame ones, dropping some. The sample carries about 79,000 clones, around 93% recorded once. Sequenced material: peripheral blood, taken in the second trimester of pregnancy. The receptor comes from a female donor in good health, enrolled as a control in a pregnancy study. The chain couples TRBV7-9 to TRBJ2-7, with 14 bases lining up with TRBD2. The CDR3 DNA sequence: TGTGCCAGCAGCTCCAGAGTGACTAGCGGGGGGGCAATGAACGAGCAGTACTTC. This codes for CASSSRVTSGGAMNEQYF.